A selection of T cell receptor beta chains follows, all from one sample in a study of shared clonotypes between healthy human individuals. The protocol was immunoSEQ multiplex PCR, while the TCRdb copy is restricted to in-frame clones and leaves out a portion. Here the sample spans roughly 760,000 clones, approximately 79% being singletons. Sequenced: memory CD4+ T cells sorted from blood. Receptors originate from a woman in her thirties in good health. CDR3s include the opening cysteine and the closing phenylalanine or tryptophan. Fields, in order: J gene, clone size, D gene, V gene, CDR3 protein, CDR3 DNA. The D gene is left open where the match is weak. Not all rows give a size; the values are once, few, many and, for expanded clones, a class.

J: TRBJ1-1
size: -
D: -
V: TRBV14
CDR3: CASSRIYREVAEAFF
DNA: TGTGCCAGCAGCCGGATATACAGGGAGGTGGCTGAAGCTTTCTTT

J: TRBJ1-5
size: -
D: -
V: TRBV5-1
CDR3: CASSLEPGENQPQHF
DNA: TGCGCCAGCAGCTTGGAGCCAGGGGAAAATCAGCCCCAGCATTTT

J: TRBJ2-5
size: -
D: TRBD2
V: TRBV7-2
CDR3: CASSSTGGETQYF
DNA: TGTGCCAGCAGCTCGACGGGGGGAGAGACCCAGTACTTC

J: TRBJ2-7
size: -
D: TRBD2
V: TRBV4-1
CDR3: CASSQPNRGDEQYF
DNA: TGCGCCAGCAGCCAACCCAATCGGGGGGACGAGCAGTACTTC

J: TRBJ1-5
size: once
D: TRBD1
V: TRBV2
CDR3: CASSDDRGSNQPQHF
DNA: TGTGCCAGCAGTGACGACAGGGGAAGCAATCAGCCCCAGCATTTT

J: TRBJ1-1
size: -
D: -
V: TRBV5-1
CDR3: CASSRRGGGTEAFF
DNA: TGCGCCAGCAGCCGGCGGGGCGGGGGCACTGAAGCTTTCTTT

J: TRBJ2-7
size: -
D: -
V: TRBV25-1
CDR3: CASSEAAGFGERTYEQYF
DNA: TGTGCCAGCAGTGAGGCCGCGGGTTTCGGGGAAAGAACCTACGAGCAGTACTTC

J: TRBJ2-5
size: -
D: TRBD2
V: TRBV4-2
CDR3: CASTRWASGLYQETQYF
DNA: TGTGCCAGCACCCGGTGGGCTAGCGGATTGTACCAAGAGACCCAGTACTTC

J: TRBJ2-7
size: -
D: TRBD1
V: TRBV9
CDR3: CASGQGAVGAQYF
DNA: TGTGCCAGCGGGCAGGGGGCGGTCGGGGCGCAGTACTTC

J: TRBJ1-4
size: few
D: TRBD1
V: TRBV6-1
CDR3: CASSFPGQGREKLFF
DNA: TGTGCCAGCAGTTTCCCGGGACAGGGGCGGGAAAAACTGTTTTTT

J: TRBJ2-6
size: -
D: -
V: TRBV15
CDR3: CATSRGAGATSGANVLTF
DNA: TGTGCCACCAGCAGAGGGGCAGGGGCTACCTCTGGGGCCAACGTCCTGACTTTC

J: TRBJ1-2
size: many
D: TRBD1
V: TRBV5-1
CDR3: CASSYGNEGARGYTF
DNA: TGCGCCAGCAGCTACGGTAATGAGGGGGCCAGAGGCTACACCTTC

J: TRBJ2-2
size: -
D: TRBD2
V: TRBV19
CDR3: CASSIDKGTSTGELFF
DNA: TGTGCCAGTAGTATAGATAAAGGGACTAGCACCGGGGAGCTGTTTTTT

J: TRBJ2-1
size: -
D: -
V: TRBV11-2
CDR3: CASSPSTYNEQFF
DNA: TGTGCCAGCAGTCCTTCGACGTACAATGAGCAGTTCTTC

J: TRBJ2-1
size: -
D: -
V: TRBV11-2
CDR3: CASSLFSGNSYNEQFF
DNA: TGTGCCAGCAGCTTATTTAGCGGAAACTCCTACAATGAGCAGTTCTTC

J: TRBJ2-7
size: -
D: TRBD2
V: TRBV6-6
CDR3: CASRELAGYEQYF
DNA: TGTGCCAGCAGGGAACTAGCGGGTTACGAGCAGTACTTC

J: TRBJ2-1
size: -
D: TRBD1
V: TRBV6-4
CDR3: CASSVDRALHYNEQFF
DNA: TGTGCCAGCAGTGTCGACAGGGCCCTTCATTACAATGAGCAGTTCTTC

J: TRBJ2-1
size: -
D: -
V: TRBV20-1
CDR3: CSPHLGNEQFF
DNA: TGCAGTCCCCATTTGGGTAATGAGCAGTTCTTC

J: TRBJ2-7
size: -
D: -
V: TRBV21-1
CDR3: CASYEDVSHYEQYF
DNA: TGTGCCAGCTACGAGGACGTCAGTCACTACGAGCAGTACTTC

J: TRBJ1-2
size: -
D: -
V: TRBV18
CDR3: CASSLSGFLNYGYTF
DNA: TGTGCCAGCTCTCTCTCGGGTTTCCTTAACTATGGCTACACCTTC

J: TRBJ1-2
size: -
D: TRBD1
V: TRBV14
CDR3: CASSPPGQGDYGYTF
DNA: TGTGCCAGCAGCCCCCCTGGACAGGGCGACTATGGCTACACCTTC

J: TRBJ2-1
size: -
D: -
V: TRBV28
CDR3: CASSFVQGTYNEQFF
DNA: TGTGCCAGCAGTTTCGTCCAGGGTACCTACAATGAGCAGTTCTTC

J: TRBJ2-1
size: -
D: TRBD2
V: TRBV28
CDR3: CASSLGTSGSVEQFF
DNA: TGTGCCAGCAGTTTGGGGACTAGCGGGTCAGTTGAGCAGTTCTTC

J: TRBJ2-2
size: -
D: TRBD2
V: TRBV28
CDR3: CASSLAPGLAKLGTGELFF
DNA: TGTGCCAGCAGTTTGGCGCCGGGACTAGCGAAACTAGGAACCGGGGAGCTGTTTTTT

J: TRBJ2-1
size: -
D: -
V: TRBV7-9
CDR3: CASLSSVEHNEQFF
DNA: TGTGCCAGCCTATCTAGCGTTGAGCACAATGAGCAGTTCTTC

J: TRBJ1-1
size: -
D: -
V: TRBV20-1
CDR3: CSSFLNTEAFF
DNA: TGCAGTTCATTCCTGAACACTGAAGCTTTCTTT

J: TRBJ2-2
size: once
D: -
V: TRBV2
CDR3: CASSEILGNTGELFF
DNA: TGTGCCAGCAGTGAAATTTTAGGCAACACCGGGGAGCTGTTTTTT

J: TRBJ2-3
size: -
D: TRBD2
V: TRBV7-9
CDR3: CASSLAGGRFGTQYF
DNA: TGTGCCAGCAGCCTAGCGGGAGGGCGATTTGGAACGCAGTATTTT

J: TRBJ1-3
size: -
D: -
V: TRBV19
CDR3: CASSGRDTLSGNTIYF
DNA: TGTGCCAGTAGTGGGCGGGACACCCTCTCTGGAAACACCATATATTTT

J: TRBJ2-1
size: -
D: -
V: TRBV9
CDR3: CASSVTGEGYNEQFF
DNA: TGTGCCAGCAGCGTTACAGGGGAGGGGTACAATGAGCAGTTCTTC

J: TRBJ2-5
size: few
D: -
V: TRBV27
CDR3: CASSLAGRSETQYF
DNA: TGTGCCAGCAGTTTAGCGGGACGTTCGGAGACCCAGTACTTC

J: TRBJ2-7
size: -
D: -
V: TRBV19
CDR3: CASSSLDSPTYEQYF
DNA: TGTGCCAGTAGTAGTTTGGACAGCCCAACCTACGAGCAGTACTTC